Presented here are 2 T cell receptor beta chains from one specimen sequenced in a study of blood T cell repertoires in COVID-19. TCRdb's table, derived via immunoSEQ multiplex PCR, lists solely in-frame clones and lacks some. The repertoire includes 52,000 or so clones, roughly 89% of them detected once, and about a quarter sits in the top ten. Sequenced material: peripheral blood. All receptors come from a human donor in a cohort sampled during active COVID-19.

This chain connects TRBV4-1 to TRBJ2-2, with TRBD1 as a possible D gene (5 bases). Germline assignment: CDR1 MGHRA and CDR2 YSYEKL. CDR3 length: 15 residues. Trimming left V 4 bases short and J 2 bases short, with 11 bases between. In DNA, the CDR3 is TGCGCCAGCAGCCGACCAGGGCCAAACACCGGGGAGCTGTTTTTT. The encoded protein is CASSRPGPNTGELFF.

This clone occurred a few times. V gene TRBV3-1 (or the pseudogene TRBV3-2) combines with J gene TRBJ2-4; D is ambiguous. CDR3 size: 18 residues. CDR1 and CDR2 from the germline V gene are LGHDT and YNNKEL (reference sequence). Trimming removed 5 bases at V and 0 bases at J, with 20 bases between. In DNA form, the CDR3 reads TGTGCCAGCAGCGCAGAACAGCCCTTCCTGTTAGCCAAAAACATTCAGTACTTC. The encoded protein is CASSAEQPFLLAKNIQYF.